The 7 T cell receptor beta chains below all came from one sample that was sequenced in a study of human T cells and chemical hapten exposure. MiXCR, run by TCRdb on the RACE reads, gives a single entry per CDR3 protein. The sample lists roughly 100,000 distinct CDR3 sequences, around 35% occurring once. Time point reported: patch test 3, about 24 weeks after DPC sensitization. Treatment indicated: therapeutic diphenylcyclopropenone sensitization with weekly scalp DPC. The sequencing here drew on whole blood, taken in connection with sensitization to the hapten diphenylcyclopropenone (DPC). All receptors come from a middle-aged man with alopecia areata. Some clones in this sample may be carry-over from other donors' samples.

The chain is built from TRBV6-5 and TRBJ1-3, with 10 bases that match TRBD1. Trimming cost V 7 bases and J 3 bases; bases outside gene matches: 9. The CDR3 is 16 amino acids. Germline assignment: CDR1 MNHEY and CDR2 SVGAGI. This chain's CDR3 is CASIPRDRGGGNTIYF. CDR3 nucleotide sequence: TGTGCCAGCATTCCCAGGGACAGGGGAGGTGGAAACACCATATATTTT.

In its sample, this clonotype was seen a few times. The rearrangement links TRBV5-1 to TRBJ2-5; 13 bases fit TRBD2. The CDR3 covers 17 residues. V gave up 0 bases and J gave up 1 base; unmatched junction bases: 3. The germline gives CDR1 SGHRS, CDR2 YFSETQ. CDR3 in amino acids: CASSLELAGGPQETQYF. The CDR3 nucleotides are TGCGCCAGCAGCTTGGAACTAGCGGGAGGGCCCCAAGAGACCCAGTACTTC.

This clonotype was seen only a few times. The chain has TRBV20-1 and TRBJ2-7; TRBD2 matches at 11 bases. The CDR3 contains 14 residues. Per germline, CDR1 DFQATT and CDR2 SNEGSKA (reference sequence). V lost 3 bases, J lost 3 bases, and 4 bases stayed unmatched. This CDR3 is CSARGGLAVYEQYF. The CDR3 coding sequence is TGCAGTGCTAGGGGGGGACTAGCGGTCTACGAGCAGTACTTC.

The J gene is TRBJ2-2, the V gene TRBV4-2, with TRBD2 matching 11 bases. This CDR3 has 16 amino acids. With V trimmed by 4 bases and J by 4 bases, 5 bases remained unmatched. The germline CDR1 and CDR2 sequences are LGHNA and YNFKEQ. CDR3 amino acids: CASSLPGTSGTGELFF. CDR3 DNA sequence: TGTGCCAGCAGCCTCCCAGGGACTAGCGGCACCGGGGAGCTGTTTTTT.

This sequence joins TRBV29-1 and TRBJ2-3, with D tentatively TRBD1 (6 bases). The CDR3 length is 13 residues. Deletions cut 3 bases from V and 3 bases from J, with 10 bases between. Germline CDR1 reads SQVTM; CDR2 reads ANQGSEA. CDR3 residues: CSVDGQGTDTQYF. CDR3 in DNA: TGCAGCGTTGATGGGCAGGGGACAGATACGCAGTATTTT.

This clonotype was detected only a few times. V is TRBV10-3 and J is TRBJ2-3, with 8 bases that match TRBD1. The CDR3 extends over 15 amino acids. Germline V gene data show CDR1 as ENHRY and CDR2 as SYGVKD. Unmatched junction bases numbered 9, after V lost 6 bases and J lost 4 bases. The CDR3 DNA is TGTGCCATCAGGGAACGTACAGGGGGAGCAGATACGCAGTATTTT. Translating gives CAIRERTGGADTQYF.

The CDR3, as DNA: TGTGCCAGCAGTTTAAGACCGCCCCGGGAGGGGGTGTACAATGAGCAGTTCTTC. Translated, it gives CASSLRPPREGVYNEQFF. The chain links TRBV27 to TRBJ2-1; TRBD2 aligns across 8 bases. The CDR3 has 18 amino acids. Trimming cost V 2 bases and J 4 bases; bases outside gene matches: 13. The germline V gene encodes CDR1 MNHEY and CDR2 SMNVEV (reference sequence).